This T cell receptor (beta chain) emerged from a study of T cell responses to AZD1222 COVID-19 vaccine (dated by TCRdb to the early 2020s). Looking at the study overall: AZD1222 recipients whose second dose came at about 4 weeks and those whose second dose came at about 12 weeks were combined into one group, since spike-specific TCR depth and breadth did not differ between the two schedules. A total of 230 to 250 trial participants underwent TCR sequencing, of whom 200 to 220 had received two doses of AZD1222 and about 26 had received two doses of the MenACWY control vaccine. Trial participants were enrolled by age into subgroups of 18-55, 56-69 and 70-plus years, and around 150, 29 and 61 TCR-sequenced participants, respectively, were included in these subgroups. The study at large found these results: Participants were mostly white British and included more females than males, and it was suggested by the authors that clonal diversity may have been underestimated. After two AZD1222 doses, both the breadth and the depth of spike-specific TCRs were significantly higher than at day 0 and than in MenACWY recipients. Because no day 14 peak-response samples were available, the repertoires could be characterized only after the peak T cell response. In the small 56-69-year group, the increase in depth fell short of significance, most likely because of low power. Reportedly, almost half of the unique spike-specific TCRs recognized epitopes lying outside the regions that are mutated in the B.1.351 and B.1.1.7 variants. CD4 TCRs associated with the vaccine covered the entire spike protein, and the dominant responses were in regions 160-218 and 743-854. Only five or six AZD1222 recipients were SARS-CoV-2 seropositive at baseline, limiting conclusions about previously exposed vaccinees.

Counted from cysteine to phenylalanine, this CDR3 has 15 amino acids. Of all the DNA, just the CDR3 is kept, 45 bases in frame from base 1. Taken from the germline V gene, the CDR1 and CDR2 loops are LGHNA and YSLEER. The V and J ends are trimmed by 1 base and 0 bases, leaving 7 bases between them. The time point label, read with the paper, signifies: baseline before first vaccination. Samples from vaccinated people were obtained from the UK trials COV001 and COV002, which included a single-blind randomized controlled phase 2/3 trial of AZD1222 (ChAdOx1 nCoV-19) in healthy adults. For TCRbeta chain sequencing, PBMC samples were collected from trial participants at day 0 and at day 28 after the second dose. Notes on this clone: The clone's antigen remains unknown. The record has no base qualities; no much larger clone is one base away.

The CDR3 regions of human TCRbeta chains were subjected to immunosequencing. For the original study's pipeline: TCRs in the repertoires were matched against a reference library of SARS-CoV-2-specific TCRs that had been generated with the MIRA antigen-specificity platform. Breadth meant the fraction of unique TCRs that were SARS-CoV-2-associated, whereas depth meant the fraction of total T cells that were SARS-CoV-2-associated. Using the MIRA data, each spike-specific TCR was mapped to the spike region that the TCR reacts to and placed in a CD4 or CD8 class. Log10-transformed breadth and depth values were compared by one-way ANOVA with Sidak's multiple comparisons tests. The table was pulled from immuneACCESS by TCRdb, which kept in-frame rearrangements only. Such tables lose some clones; where checked, under half of the loss comes from unresolved V genes, and the rest has no known cause. Clone size and the V and J calls come from that table; the DNA yielded D and trimming. The sample table holds about 28,000 clones, of which roughly 78% were seen once. 5.8% of the sample rests with the top ten.

The sequence came from an adult in good health. The chain employs TRBV4-3 and TRBJ1-5, with a tentative D gene TRBD1 over 6 matching bases. The material sequenced was peripheral blood, taken on day 0 of AZD1222 vaccination. CDR3 protein: CASSQAGDSNQPQHF. Read as DNA, the sequence is TGCGCCAGCAGCCAAGCAGGGGATAGCAATCAGCCCCAGCATTTT.